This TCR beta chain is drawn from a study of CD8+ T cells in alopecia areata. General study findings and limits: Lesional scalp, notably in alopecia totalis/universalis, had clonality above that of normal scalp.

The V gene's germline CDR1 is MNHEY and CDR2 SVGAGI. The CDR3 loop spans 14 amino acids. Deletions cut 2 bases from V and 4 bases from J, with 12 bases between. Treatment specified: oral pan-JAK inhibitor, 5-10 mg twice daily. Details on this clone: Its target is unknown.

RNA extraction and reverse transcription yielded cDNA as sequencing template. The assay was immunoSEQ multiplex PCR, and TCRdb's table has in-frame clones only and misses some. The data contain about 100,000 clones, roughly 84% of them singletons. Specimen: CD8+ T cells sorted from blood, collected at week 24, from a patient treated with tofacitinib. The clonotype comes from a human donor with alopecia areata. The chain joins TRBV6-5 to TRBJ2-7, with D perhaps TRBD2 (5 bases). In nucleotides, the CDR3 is TGTGCCAGCAGTTACGGTGGTGGAGGTTACGAGCAGTACTTC. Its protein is CASSYGGGGYEQYF.